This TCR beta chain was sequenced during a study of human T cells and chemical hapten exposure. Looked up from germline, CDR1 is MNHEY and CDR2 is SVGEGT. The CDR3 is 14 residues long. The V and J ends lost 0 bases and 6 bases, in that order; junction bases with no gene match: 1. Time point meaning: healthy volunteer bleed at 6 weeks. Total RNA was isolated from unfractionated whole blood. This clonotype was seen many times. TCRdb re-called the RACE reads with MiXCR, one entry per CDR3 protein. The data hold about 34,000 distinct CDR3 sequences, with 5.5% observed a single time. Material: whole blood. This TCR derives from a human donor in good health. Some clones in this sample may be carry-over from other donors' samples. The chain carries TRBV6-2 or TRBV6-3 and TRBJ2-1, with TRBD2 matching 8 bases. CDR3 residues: CASSYSAGGNEQFF. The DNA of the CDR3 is TGTGCCAGCAGTTACTCGGCGGGGGGCAATGAGCAGTTCTTC.